A selection of T cell receptor beta chains follows, all from one sample in a study of blood T cell repertoires in COVID-19. Measured with immunoSEQ multiplex PCR; TCRdb has only the in-frame clones, and not every one. The top ten hold 4.5% to 6% of the sample, which has approximately 260,000 clones, 82% seen once. Sequenced input: peripheral blood. The receptors originated from a woman older than 75 with active or convalescent COVID-19. Both conserved end residues are part of each CDR3. The order of the fields is clone size, V gene, J gene, D gene, CDR3 protein, CDR3 DNA. A D gene is named only where the DNA matches it firmly. For some rows the clone size is stated as once, few or many, or as a class when expanded; others skip it.

clone size: .
V gene: TRBV7-9
J gene: TRBJ1-2
D gene: .
CDR3 protein: CASSLVEGGRYTF
CDR3 DNA: TGTGCCAGCAGCTTAGTGGAGGGCGGGCGCTACACCTTC

clone size: .
V gene: TRBV6-6
J gene: TRBJ1-5
D gene: .
CDR3 protein: CASSYSGQGNQPQHF
CDR3 DNA: TGTGCCAGCAGTTACTCGGGGCAGGGGAATCAGCCCCAGCATTTT

clone size: .
V gene: TRBV11-2
J gene: TRBJ2-2
D gene: .
CDR3 protein: CASSLAGAGELFF
CDR3 DNA: TGTGCCAGCAGCTTAGCAGGGGCCGGGGAGCTGTTTTTT

clone size: .
V gene: TRBV19
J gene: TRBJ1-1
D gene: TRBD1
CDR3 protein: CASRQGPNTEAFF
CDR3 DNA: TGTGCCAGCCGACAGGGGCCTAACACTGAAGCTTTCTTT

clone size: .
V gene: TRBV2
J gene: TRBJ2-5
D gene: TRBD2
CDR3 protein: CASSSTSGGETQYF
CDR3 DNA: TGTGCCAGCAGTTCAACTAGCGGGGGAGAGACCCAGTACTTC

clone size: .
V gene: TRBV2
J gene: TRBJ1-2
D gene: TRBD1
CDR3 protein: CASSDRGYNYGYTF
CDR3 DNA: TGTGCCAGCAGCGACAGGGGATACAACTATGGCTACACCTTC

clone size: .
V gene: TRBV18
J gene: TRBJ1-1
D gene: .
CDR3 protein: CASSPPQGRKDTEAFF
CDR3 DNA: TGTGCCAGCTCACCACCACAGGGCAGGAAGGACACTGAAGCTTTCTTT

clone size: .
V gene: TRBV2
J gene: TRBJ2-3
D gene: TRBD2
CDR3 protein: CASRGLAGFTDTQYF
CDR3 DNA: TGTGCCAGCAGAGGACTAGCGGGGTTCACAGATACGCAGTATTTT

clone size: .
V gene: TRBV28
J gene: TRBJ2-3
D gene: .
CDR3 protein: CASSDTLSTDTQYF
CDR3 DNA: TGTGCCAGCAGTGATACTCTTAGCACAGATACGCAGTATTTT

clone size: .
V gene: TRBV5-1
J gene: TRBJ2-7
D gene: .
CDR3 protein: CASSLDGQPPYEPYF
CDR3 DNA: TGCGCCAGCAGCTTGGACGGACAACCTCCCTACGAGCCGTACTTC

clone size: .
V gene: TRBV18
J gene: TRBJ1-5
D gene: .
CDR3 protein: CASSPPGGSDGNQPQHF
CDR3 DNA: TGTGCCAGCTCACCTCCCGGGGGGAGCGACGGCAATCAGCCCCAGCATTTT

clone size: .
V gene: TRBV5-1
J gene: TRBJ2-1
D gene: TRBD1
CDR3 protein: CASASLGTGDNEQFF
CDR3 DNA: TGCGCCAGCGCATCTCTCGGGACAGGGGATAATGAGCAGTTCTTC

clone size: few
V gene: TRBV4-1
J gene: TRBJ1-3
D gene: .
CDR3 protein: CASSLTPQGSGNTIYF
CDR3 DNA: TGCGCCAGCAGCCTTACGCCTCAGGGCTCTGGAAACACCATATATTTT

clone size: .
V gene: TRBV5-6
J gene: TRBJ2-3
D gene: .
CDR3 protein: CASNTEVWTDTQYF
CDR3 DNA: TGTGCCAGCAACACTGAGGTTTGGACAGATACGCAGTATTTT

clone size: .
V gene: TRBV3-1/TRBV3-2
J gene: TRBJ2-5
D gene: TRBD1
CDR3 protein: CASSQGNGQEETQYF
CDR3 DNA: TGTGCCAGCAGCCAAGGAAACGGACAGGAAGAGACCCAGTACTTC

clone size: .
V gene: TRBV28
J gene: TRBJ2-3
D gene: TRBD1
CDR3 protein: CASTSRTGAVGDTQYF
CDR3 DNA: TGTGCCAGCACCTCCCGAACAGGGGCGGTTGGAGATACGCAGTATTTT

clone size: few
V gene: TRBV30
J gene: TRBJ1-4
D gene: .
CDR3 protein: CAWSVWEGELFF
CDR3 DNA: TGTGCCTGGAGTGTCTGGGAAGGGGAACTGTTTTTT

clone size: .
V gene: TRBV20-1
J gene: TRBJ1-1
D gene: .
CDR3 protein: CSASQPTGVREAFF
CDR3 DNA: TGCAGTGCTAGTCAGCCCACAGGCGTGCGTGAAGCTTTCTTT

clone size: .
V gene: TRBV18
J gene: TRBJ2-1
D gene: TRBD2
CDR3 protein: CASSRPNSGSGYNEQFF
CDR3 DNA: TGTGCCAGCTCACGACCAAACAGCGGGAGCGGCTACAATGAGCAGTTCTTC

clone size: .
V gene: TRBV7-9
J gene: TRBJ2-5
D gene: TRBD2
CDR3 protein: CASSPSGGGTQYF
CDR3 DNA: TGTGCCAGCAGCCCGAGCGGGGGGGGGACCCAGTACTTC

clone size: .
V gene: TRBV7-2
J gene: TRBJ2-7
D gene: .
CDR3 protein: CASSLARSSYEQYF
CDR3 DNA: TGTGCCAGCAGCTTAGCGAGGAGCTCCTACGAGCAGTACTTC

clone size: .
V gene: TRBV4-2
J gene: TRBJ1-2
D gene: TRBD1
CDR3 protein: CASSQPATQGGYGYTF
CDR3 DNA: TGTGCCAGCAGCCAACCCGCCACTCAGGGGGGCTATGGCTACACCTTC

clone size: .
V gene: TRBV5-1
J gene: TRBJ1-6
D gene: TRBD1
CDR3 protein: CASSLVWTGREDSPLHF
CDR3 DNA: TGCGCCAGCAGCTTGGTGTGGACAGGGAGGGAGGATTCACCCCTCCACTTT

clone size: .
V gene: TRBV5-1
J gene: TRBJ2-7
D gene: .
CDR3 protein: CASSQTPSSYEQYF
CDR3 DNA: TGCGCCAGCAGCCAGACACCATCCTCCTACGAGCAGTACTTC

clone size: .
V gene: TRBV5-1
J gene: TRBJ1-1
D gene: .
CDR3 protein: CASKGGGRGTEAFF
CDR3 DNA: TGCGCCAGCAAGGGCGGGGGGAGAGGGACTGAAGCTTTCTTT

clone size: .
V gene: TRBV19
J gene: TRBJ1-2
D gene: TRBD1
CDR3 protein: CASTRQGAGNYGYTF
CDR3 DNA: TGTGCCAGTACCAGACAGGGGGCGGGTAACTATGGCTACACCTTC

clone size: .
V gene: TRBV6-1
J gene: TRBJ1-5
D gene: .
CDR3 protein: CASSEALTGRGQPQHF
CDR3 DNA: TGTGCCAGCAGTGAAGCTCTCACAGGCAGGGGTCAGCCCCAGCATTTT

clone size: .
V gene: TRBV3-1/TRBV3-2
J gene: TRBJ2-3
D gene: .
CDR3 protein: CASSPPGTDTQYF
CDR3 DNA: TGTGCCAGCAGCCCTCCCGGCACAGATACGCAGTATTTT

clone size: .
V gene: TRBV5-1
J gene: TRBJ2-1
D gene: .
CDR3 protein: CASSYGGTQLEQFF
CDR3 DNA: TGCGCCAGCAGCTACGGCGGGACCCAACTTGAGCAGTTCTTC

clone size: .
V gene: TRBV30
J gene: TRBJ2-7
D gene: .
CDR3 protein: CAWRVTQTYEQYF
CDR3 DNA: TGTGCCTGGAGAGTCACCCAGACCTACGAGCAGTACTTC

clone size: .
V gene: TRBV6-1
J gene: TRBJ1-5
D gene: .
CDR3 protein: CASSDGGRYNQPQHF
CDR3 DNA: TGTGCCAGCAGTGATGGGGGGAGATACAATCAGCCCCAGCATTTT

clone size: once
V gene: TRBV11-2
J gene: TRBJ2-3
D gene: TRBD2
CDR3 protein: CASSLYPSGSTDTQYF
CDR3 DNA: TGTGCCAGCAGCTTATATCCTAGCGGGAGTACAGATACGCAGTATTTT

clone size: .
V gene: TRBV6-1
J gene: TRBJ2-7
D gene: TRBD1
CDR3 protein: CASSGLGQGVRESYEQYF
CDR3 DNA: TGTGCCAGCAGTGGGTTAGGACAGGGGGTACGAGAAAGCTACGAGCAGTACTTC